These T cell receptor beta chains were read from a single sample in a study of blood T cell repertoires in COVID-19. Sequencing was performed with immunoSEQ multiplex PCR; in TCRdb, only in-frame clones are kept and a portion is missing. Altogether 140,000 to 150,000 clones are present, approximately 80% being singletons, with the ten largest covering about an eighth. The specimen was peripheral blood. These receptors were taken from a man aged 55-75 years with active or convalescent COVID-19. Both conserved end residues are part of each CDR3. The D gene is left open where the match is weak. Size is omitted from some rows. Given values are once, few, many or a class for expanded clones.

CDR3 protein,CDR3 DNA,J gene,D gene,clone size,V gene
CASSLSFQGAYGYTF,TGTGCCAGCAGTTTATCGTTCCAGGGGGCGTATGGCTACACCTTC,TRBJ1-2,TRBD1,NA,TRBV27
CASSPYPGQVPNEQFF,TGTGCCAGCAGTCCCTACCCGGGACAGGTACCAAATGAGCAGTTCTTC,TRBJ2-1,TRBD1,NA,TRBV11-3
CASSPSSTSGSSGELFF,TGTGCCAGCAGCCCCTCCTCGACTAGCGGGAGTTCCGGGGAGCTGTTTTTT,TRBJ2-2,TRBD2,NA,TRBV3-1/TRBV3-2
CASSLDGRNTIYF,TGCGCCAGCAGCTTGGACGGTCGAAACACCATATATTTT,TRBJ1-3,NA,NA,TRBV5-1
CASSWWGDRSGNTIYF,TGTGCCAGCAGCTGGTGGGGGGACCGCTCTGGAAACACCATATATTTT,TRBJ1-3,NA,NA,TRBV5-6
CASGSEDGNTIYF,TGTGCCAGTGGCTCCGAGGATGGAAACACCATATATTTT,TRBJ1-3,NA,NA,TRBV19
CASSYSSSAVYGYTF,TGTGCCAGCAGTTACTCGAGTAGCGCGGTCTATGGCTACACCTTC,TRBJ1-2,NA,NA,TRBV6-2/TRBV6-3
CASRGRGRTNYGYTF,TGTGCCAGTAGGGGCAGGGGGCGGACTAACTATGGCTACACCTTC,TRBJ1-2,TRBD1,NA,TRBV19
CASSFKRESIYEQYF,TGTGCCAGCAGTTTTAAGCGGGAGAGTATCTACGAGCAGTACTTC,TRBJ2-7,TRBD2,few,TRBV27
CASSLGGYQETQYF,TGTGCCAGCAGCTTGGGGGGCTACCAAGAGACCCAGTACTTC,TRBJ2-5,NA,NA,TRBV5-4
CASSFGLAGLDGETQYF,TGCGCCAGCAGCTTTGGGCTAGCGGGACTGGATGGGGAGACCCAGTACTTC,TRBJ2-5,TRBD2,NA,TRBV5-1
CATMDSSSGNTIYF,TGTGCCACCATGGACAGCAGCTCTGGAAACACCATATATTTT,TRBJ1-3,NA,NA,TRBV18
CASSGTGVSGYTF,TGTGCCAGTAGTGGGACAGGGGTGTCGGGCTACACCTTC,TRBJ1-2,TRBD1,NA,TRBV19
CASSYTGWGNTIYF,TGTGCCAGCAGCTATACAGGTTGGGGAAACACCATATATTTT,TRBJ1-3,NA,NA,TRBV5-8
CASSKRREKTEAFF,TGTGCCAGCAGCAAACGCAGGGAAAAGACTGAAGCTTTCTTT,TRBJ1-1,NA,NA,TRBV21-1
CASTPGQGPNEKLFF,TGTGCCAGCACCCCGGGACAGGGCCCTAATGAAAAACTGTTTTTT,TRBJ1-4,TRBD1,NA,TRBV7-6
CASSRPGTGTGELFF,TGTGCCAGCAGTCGCCCCGGGACAGGCACCGGGGAGCTGTTTTTT,TRBJ2-2,TRBD1,few,TRBV6-5
CASSTGTGGGEKLFF,TGTGCCAGCAGCACAGGGACAGGGGGAGGTGAAAAACTGTTTTTT,TRBJ1-4,TRBD1,NA,TRBV5-6
CASSRGTGMKETQYF,TGTGCCAGCAGCCGTGGGACAGGGATGAAAGAGACCCAGTACTTC,TRBJ2-5,TRBD1,NA,TRBV5-4
CASSEVAGASEQYF,TGTGCCAGCAGTGAAGTCGCAGGGGCTAGCGAGCAGTACTTC,TRBJ2-7,NA,NA,TRBV6-1
CASSRYGTGVGDEQFF,TGTGCCAGTAGTAGATACGGGACAGGGGTCGGGGATGAGCAGTTCTTC,TRBJ2-1,TRBD1,NA,TRBV19
CASREARDPYNEQFF,TGTGCCAGCAGAGAAGCGAGAGATCCCTACAATGAGCAGTTCTTC,TRBJ2-1,NA,NA,TRBV2
CASAGAGNIQYF,TGTGCCAGCGCAGGGGCGGGCAACATTCAGTACTTC,TRBJ2-4,NA,once,TRBV2
CASSGNPGQGTYEQYF,TGTGCCAGCAGTGGTAACCCGGGACAGGGGACCTACGAGCAGTACTTC,TRBJ2-7,TRBD1,NA,TRBV25-1
CATAGTGGGQPQHF,TGTGCCACGGCCGGGACAGGGGGCGGTCAGCCCCAGCATTTT,TRBJ1-5,TRBD1,NA,TRBV24-1
CSASEGPLNYEQYF,TGCAGTGCTAGTGAGGGCCCCCTTAACTACGAGCAGTACTTC,TRBJ2-7,NA,NA,TRBV20-1
CAWGRGGVHQETQYF,TGTGCCTGGGGACGAGGCGGGGTACACCAAGAGACCCAGTACTTC,TRBJ2-5,NA,NA,TRBV30
CASSSSGSSYNEQFF,TGTGCCAGCAGTTCTAGCGGAAGCTCCTACAATGAGCAGTTCTTC,TRBJ2-1,TRBD2,NA,TRBV6-5
CASRPTSGSTDTQYF,TGTGCCAGCAGGCCCACTAGCGGGAGCACAGATACGCAGTATTTT,TRBJ2-3,TRBD2,NA,TRBV6-6
CASSLYGTGTSVGGELFF,TGTGCCAGCAGCTTATATGGGACAGGGACGTCTGTGGGCGGGGAGCTGTTTTTT,TRBJ2-2,TRBD1,once,TRBV7-2
CASSLARGAPETQYF,TGCGCCAGCAGCTTGGCCAGGGGGGCCCCAGAGACCCAGTACTTC,TRBJ2-5,NA,NA,TRBV5-1
CASSLEQGRAGELFF,TGTGCCAGCAGCTTAGAACAGGGAAGGGCCGGGGAGCTGTTTTTT,TRBJ2-2,NA,NA,TRBV7-2
CASSKGESGTEAFF,TGTGCCAGCAGCAAAGGGGAAAGTGGGACTGAAGCTTTCTTT,TRBJ1-1,NA,NA,TRBV11-1
CATSRDKRPAEAFF,TGTGCCACCAGCAGAGATAAACGTCCAGCTGAAGCTTTCTTT,TRBJ1-1,NA,NA,TRBV15
CASSAGPRTSGRGSTDTQYF,TGTGCCAGCAGCGCCGGGCCTAGGACTAGCGGGAGAGGGAGCACAGATACGCAGTATTTT,TRBJ2-3,NA,NA,TRBV21-1
CASSHGEESSAFF,TGTGCCAGCAGCCATGGGGAGGAGTCGTCAGCTTTCTTT,TRBJ1-1,NA,NA,TRBV11-3
CASSRNRDGVYEQYF,TGTGCCAGTAGTAGGAACAGGGACGGAGTCTACGAGCAGTACTTC,TRBJ2-7,NA,many,TRBV19